This T cell receptor (beta chain) was sequenced in a study of blood T cell repertoires in COVID-19. Authors' processing steps: Reference gene primer amplification gave estimated nucleated cell counts. Using immunoSEQ multiplex PCR, the repertoire was profiled, and TCRdb retains in-frame clones only, with some absent. The V and J calls and clone size are taken from that table; D and trimming were inferred from the DNA. The sample has roughly 230,000 clones, about 79% seen once. V lost 5 bases and J lost 3; bases outside the gene matches: 8. The CDR3 covers 14 residues. Per the germline V gene, CDR1 is SQVTM and CDR2 is ANQGSEA. Participants came from around 25 US areas, aged about 18 to 95 years. In assigning cohorts, the study relied on participant-reported clinical history.

The V call is TRBV29-1, the J call TRBJ1-1; 8 bases fit TRBD1. The sequencing sample was made of PBMCs or T cells enriched from blood (not recorded which). The clonotype originates from a woman aged 55-69 years who had recovered from COVID-19. This chain's CDR3 is CSVSDRGYYTEAFF. Written as DNA, the CDR3 is TGCAGCGTTTCTGACAGGGGATATTACACTGAAGCTTTCTTT.